These 28 T cell receptor beta chains originate from one sample sequenced in a study of blood T cell repertoires in COVID-19 (TCRdb year 2020). Library construction relied on the immunoSEQ multiplex PCR assay. TCRdb took over this immuneACCESS table, retaining in-frame rearrangements with V and J assigned. Such tables are incomplete; in checked studies, under half of the missing clones stem from an unresolved V gene, and the remainder is unexplained. The sample yields about 89,000 clones; 78% were counted once. The ten most abundant clones make up roughly 6.7% of the sample. The sequencing input was peripheral blood. The receptors here all came from a man between 65 and 80 years old with COVID-19, enrolled during active disease.

This clone was seen only a few times. The chain couples TRBV27 to TRBJ2-5; D may be TRBD1 (5 bases). CDR1 and CDR2 (germline): MNHEY, SMNVEV (reference sequence). Trimming removed 4 bases from V and 3 bases from J, with 15 bases in between. This CDR3 is built from 15 residues. CDR3 in DNA: TGTGCCAGCAGTTCGTTGGCGGCAGGGAAAGAGACCCAGTACTTC. Its translation: CASSSLAAGKETQYF.

This clone was observed a handful of times. The V gene is TRBV2, the J gene TRBJ2-7, with 9 bases matching TRBD2. After removal of 7 bases from V and 4 bases from J, the junction contained 11 bases not matched to a gene. The length of the CDR3 is 15 residues. Germline CDR1 reads SNHLY; CDR2 reads FYNNEI. In DNA form, the CDR3 reads TGTGCCAGCACTCCCCCACCTAGCGGGGTTTACGAGCAGTACTTC. This codes for CASTPPPSGVYEQYF. Full variable domain (missing parts from reference TRBV2 and TRBJ2-7): EPEVTQTPSHQVTQMGQEVILRCVPISNHLYFYWYRQILGQKVEFLVSFYNNEISEKSEIFDDQFSVERPDGSNFTLKIRSTKLEDSAMYFCASTPPPSGVYEQYFGPGTRLTVT.

The J gene is TRBJ1-5, the V gene TRBV11-2, with TRBD1 as a possible D gene (5 bases). CDR3 size: 16 residues. CDR1 SGHAT and CDR2 FQNNGV come from the germline V gene. Trimming pared 1 base from V and 5 bases from J, leaving 15 bases between. CDR3 nucleotide sequence: TGTGCCAGCAGCTTAGGGGGCCCGACAGTGGATCAGCCCCAGCATTTT. Its protein product is CASSLGGPTVDQPQHF.

In DNA, the CDR3 is TGTGCCAGCAGCAGGGGAGACAGGGTGAATCAGCCCCAGCATTTT. It translates to CASSRGDRVNQPQHF. The chain employs TRBV5-6 and TRBJ1-5; 7 bases align to TRBD1. The germline V gene has CDR1 SGHDT and CDR2 YYEEEE. This CDR3 comprises 15 residues. V was pared by 4 bases and J by 4 bases, with 8 bases of the junction left unmatched.

The chain employs TRBV6-5 and TRBJ1-6; unclear D gene. CDR1 and CDR2 from the germline V gene are MNHEY and SVGAGI. This CDR3 contains 15 residues. The V and J ends lost 6 bases and 0 bases respectively, with 9 bases between them. The CDR3 reads CASRIRSSYNSPLHF. The CDR3 nucleotides are TGTGCCAGCAGGATACGCAGCTCCTATAATTCACCCCTCCACTTT.

This chain connects TRBV27 to TRBJ2-3, with D perhaps TRBD2 (6 bases). Germline V gene data show CDR1 as MNHEY and CDR2 as SMNVEV (reference sequence). Deletions cut 2 bases from V and 2 bases from J, with 11 bases between. This CDR3 contains 15 residues. CDR3 coding DNA: TGTGCCAGCAGTTTAAGGGACTCATCCACAGATACGCAGTATTTT. It codes for CASSLRDSSTDTQYF.

The chain links TRBV19 to TRBJ2-1, with 9 bases aligning to TRBD1. Germline V CDR1 and CDR2: LNHDA, SQIVND (reference sequence). This CDR3 is built from 15 residues. V lost 6 bases to trimming and J lost 2 bases; unmatched junction nucleotides: 5. CDR3: CASRVTGGTYNEQFF. The CDR3 nucleotides are TGTGCCAGTAGGGTAACAGGGGGCACCTACAATGAGCAGTTCTTC.

The chain uses TRBV28 and TRBJ1-5; 7 positions match TRBD1. V lost 3 bases to trimming and J lost 0 bases; unmatched junction nucleotides: 8. Germline assignment: CDR1 MDHEN and CDR2 SYDVKM. This CDR3 is 17 amino acids long. The CDR3 loop reads CASSLARQGLSNQPQHF. The CDR3 DNA is TGTGCCAGCAGTTTGGCTCGACAGGGCCTTAGCAATCAGCCCCAGCATTTT.

The gene calls are TRBV19 and TRBJ2-2, with 8 bases that match TRBD1. The CDR3 length is 15 residues. From germline, CDR1 is LNHDA and CDR2 SQIVND (reference sequence). The V segment lost 5 bases and the J segment 8 bases; nucleotides outside the gene matches: 10. The CDR3 DNA reads TGTGCCAGTAGTGTCACGGGGCAGGGGGCTGGGGAGCTGTTTTTT. This gives the protein CASSVTGQGAGELFF.

The chain combines TRBV27 with TRBJ2-5; TRBD2 matches 10 bases. Per germline, CDR1 MNHEY and CDR2 SMNVEV (reference sequence). There are 17 residues in the CDR3. The junction had 6 bases not matched to a gene; V was cut back by 1 base and J by 1 base. The CDR3 sequence is CASSLLPLAGPQETQYF. The CDR3 bases are TGTGCCAGCAGTTTATTGCCACTAGCGGGGCCCCAAGAGACCCAGTACTTC.

The chain links TRBV9 to TRBJ1-3; 8 positions agree with TRBD1. The V and J ends lost 6 bases and 5 bases, in that order; junction bases with no gene match: 7. Germline V CDR1 and CDR2: SGDLS, YYNGEE. The CDR3 is made up of 14 amino acids. The chain's CDR3 is CASNTAGGRNTIYF. CDR3 nucleotides: TGTGCCAGCAACACGGCAGGGGGCAGAAACACCATATATTTT.

The V and J genes are TRBV28 and TRBJ1-5; a possible D gene is TRBD1 (6 bases). From germline, CDR1 is MDHEN and CDR2 SYDVKM. The V end was cut by 3 bases, the J end by 5 bases, with 11 bases between. The CDR3 is made up of 14 amino acids. CDR3: CASSLGAVDQPQHF. For the CDR3, the DNA is TGTGCCAGCAGTTTGGGGGCGGTGGATCAGCCCCAGCATTTT.

This chain uses TRBV2 with TRBJ2-1; 11 bases line up with TRBD2. V gave up 3 bases and J gave up 5 bases; unmatched junction bases: 3. The CDR3 consists of 15 residues. Germline assignment: CDR1 SNHLY and CDR2 FYNNEI. The CDR3, as DNA: TGTGCCAGCAGTGATAGCGGGAGGGCCGACAATGAGCAGTTCTTC. Amino acid sequence: CASSDSGRADNEQFF.

The J gene is TRBJ1-5, the V gene TRBV6-5; no definite D call. V was trimmed by 6 bases and J by 4 bases, leaving 10 bases between them. The length of the CDR3 is 13 residues. Germline CDR1 is MNHEY and CDR2 is SVGAGI. In DNA, the CDR3 is TGTGCCAGCAGCCCGGTGGTTAATCAGCCCCAGCATTTT. Protein product: CASSPVVNQPQHF.

This clone was observed a handful of times. The chain is built from TRBV3-1 (or the pseudogene TRBV3-2) and TRBJ2-5; D might be TRBD1 (6 bases). This CDR3 comprises 17 residues. Germline V lookup: CDR1 LGHDT, CDR2 YNNKEL (reference sequence). V lost 4 bases, J lost 2 bases, and 20 bases lay in between. The CDR3 region is CASSLLGPGEIQETQYF. The CDR3, as DNA: TGTGCCAGCAGCCTCCTAGGACCAGGGGAGATACAAGAGACCCAGTACTTC.

The gene calls are TRBV10-2 and TRBJ2-7; 14 nucleotides align to TRBD2. The junction had 1 base not matched to a gene; V was cut back by 6 bases and J by 0 bases. This CDR3 is 15 amino acids long. Germline assignment: CDR1 WSHSY and CDR2 SAAADI. CDR3 sequence reads: CASRGLAGGSYEQYF. Written as DNA, the CDR3 is TGCGCCAGCAGAGGACTAGCGGGAGGCTCCTACGAGCAGTACTTC.

The chain recombines TRBV11-3 with TRBJ1-1; 8 bases are shared with TRBD1. V lost 1 base, J lost 7 bases, and 2 bases stayed unmatched. There are 13 residues in the CDR3. Germline V CDR1 and CDR2: SGHNT, YENEEA. The CDR3 bases are TGTGCCAGCAGCTTAGGAGGGACAGGTGAAGCTTTCTTT. Its protein is CASSLGGTGEAFF.

The chain carries TRBV11-3 and TRBJ1-6; 7 nucleotides align to TRBD1. V lost 5 bases to trimming and J lost 5 bases; unmatched junction nucleotides: 3. CDR3 size: 14 residues. Germline V gene lookup returns CDR1 SGHNT and CDR2 YENEEA. This chain's CDR3 is CASSQGQNNSPLHF. The CDR3 region has the DNA TGTGCCAGCAGCCAGGGACAGAATAATTCACCCCTCCACTTT.

This chain joins TRBV11-2 and TRBJ2-6; a weak D match, TRBD1 (6 bases). Germline V gene data show CDR1 as SGHAT and CDR2 as FQNNGV. V was clipped by 6 bases and J by 2 bases, with 11 bases between them. The CDR3 covers 15 residues. The CDR3 DNA reads TGTGCCAGCAGGAGAACAGGGACTGGGGCCAACGTCCTGACTTTC. It yields the protein CASRRTGTGANVLTF.

V and J are TRBV7-2 and TRBJ2-7, with TRBD2 identical over 8 bases. Germline trimming cut 5 bases from V and 4 bases from J; bases unmatched to any gene: 10. The CDR3 spans 15 residues. Germline V lookup: CDR1 SGHTA, CDR2 FQGNSA. The CDR3 loop is CASSEGSGTQYEQYF. CDR3 in DNA: TGTGCCAGCAGCGAAGGTAGCGGGACCCAATACGAGCAGTACTTC.

As for this clone: Other DNA sequences in the same sample also yield this CDR3. This chain links TRBV19 with TRBJ2-7; D is undetermined. Germline assignment: CDR1 LNHDA and CDR2 SQIVND (reference sequence). The CDR3 spans 14 residues. V was shortened by 3 bases and J by 4 bases, with 13 bases between the two germline ends. The CDR3 reads CASSIAGTGYEQYF. CDR3 DNA: TGTGCCAGTAGTATCGCCGGTACCGGGTACGAGCAGTACTTC. The full variable domain, completed using reference TRBV19 and TRBJ2-7, is DGGITQSPKYLFRKEGQNVTLSCEQNLNHDAMYWYRQDPGQGLRLIYYSQIVNDFQKGDIAEGYSVSREKKESFPLTVTSAQKNPTAFYLCASSIAGTGYEQYFGPGTRLTVT.

CDR3 nucleotides: TGCGCCAGCTCTGGGACAGGCTCCTACGAGCAGTACTTC. It encodes CASSGTGSYEQYF. The genes are TRBV5-1 and TRBJ2-7; 8 nucleotides line up with TRBD1. There are 13 residues in the CDR3. CDR1 is SGHRS, CDR2 YFSETQ, per germline. The V gene end was trimmed by 7 bases and the J gene end by 0 bases; junction bases not matched to a gene: 3.

Here the CDR3 DNA reads TGTGCCGCGAAAAGGACAGGATGCTCTGGAAACACCATATATTTT. Translation: CAAKRTGCSGNTIYF. V is TRBV21-1 and J is TRBJ1-3; whether TRBD1, the table's D call, matches the DNA was not checked. TRBV21-1 has pseudogene status. The CDR3 is 15 residues long.

This clone was counted between two and nine times. The chain employs TRBV7-2 and TRBJ2-2; 13 bases are shared with TRBD2. CDR1 is SGHTA, CDR2 FQGNSA, per germline. This CDR3 is built from 15 residues. Trimming took 5 bases from V and 4 from J; bases not matched to a gene: 1. The DNA of the CDR3 is TGTGCCAGCAGCAGGACTAGCGGGAGCACCGGGGAGCTGTTTTTT. Residues: CASSRTSGSTGELFF.

The gene calls are TRBV4-3 and TRBJ2-1, with TRBD2 matching over 7 bases. The length of the CDR3 is 14 residues. Trimming removed 4 bases from V and 7 bases from J; junction bases left unmatched: 7. In germline, CDR1 is LGHNA, CDR2 YSLEER. Here the CDR3 DNA reads TGCGCCAGCAGCCTCGGGGGAGGGAGAAATGAGCAGTTCTTC. This codes for CASSLGGGRNEQFF.

J is TRBJ2-1 and V is TRBV7-2; 8 positions match TRBD2. J was trimmed by 4 bases and V by 5 bases; bases with no gene match: 4. The CDR3 consists of 14 residues. Looked up from germline, CDR1 is SGHTA and CDR2 is FQGNSA. The CDR3 region is CASSAGGPYNEQFF. The CDR3 region has the DNA TGTGCCAGCAGCGCGGGGGGACCATACAATGAGCAGTTCTTC.

This chain links TRBV7-3 with TRBJ1-5; the match to TRBD1 covers 7 bases. The V segment lost 6 bases and the J segment 1 base; nucleotides outside the gene matches: 18. Germline V gene data show CDR1 as SGHTA and CDR2 as FQGTGA. The length of the CDR3 is 19 residues. The CDR3 loop is CASSSPGQRVLMSNQPQHF. Here the CDR3 DNA reads TGTGCCAGCAGTTCTCCGGGACAGCGCGTATTAATGAGCAATCAGCCCCAGCATTTT.

The CDR3 protein is CASSRVGRGSNQPQHF. The CDR3 DNA reads as TGTGCCAGCAGCCGGGTAGGGCGGGGCAGCAATCAGCCCCAGCATTTT. The V call is TRBV5-5, the J call TRBJ1-5, with D possibly matching TRBD1 (5 bases). Trimming shortened V by 4 bases and J by 1 base, and 15 bases separated the two germline ends. The V gene's germline CDR1 is SGHKS and CDR2 YYEKEE (reference sequence). This CDR3 spans 16 amino acids.